Sequencing of this T cell receptor beta chain was carried out in a study of cytomegalovirus exposure and HLA in healthy donors. Study conclusions and caveats: For TCR beta chains, V- and J-gene trimming was later linked to a missense DCLRE1C variant. When a later analysis was performed, an Asian-associated ancestry cluster reportedly had fewer N-insertions than the roughly 700-donor mean.

Primers included in the PCR were 60 Vbeta and 13 Jbeta primers. Sequenced by immunoSEQ multiplex PCR; TCRdb stores in-frame clones only, minus some. This repertoire shows about 200,000 clones, more than 65% found once; its top ten account for about 1.5%. About this clone itself: Its antigen is as yet unknown.

V lost 2 bases and J 5 bases, leaving 7 bases between the germline ends. The CDR3 loop spans 12 amino acids. Germline CDR1 reads SNHLY; CDR2 reads FYNNEI. V is TRBV2 and J is TRBJ2-7; D uncertain. The sequence derives from a man aged 45-65 years in good health and CMV-seronegative. Sequencing used PBMCs. CDR3 sequence: CASSERVHEQYF. The CDR3 DNA is TGTGCCAGCAGTGAACGAGTCCACGAGCAGTACTTC.